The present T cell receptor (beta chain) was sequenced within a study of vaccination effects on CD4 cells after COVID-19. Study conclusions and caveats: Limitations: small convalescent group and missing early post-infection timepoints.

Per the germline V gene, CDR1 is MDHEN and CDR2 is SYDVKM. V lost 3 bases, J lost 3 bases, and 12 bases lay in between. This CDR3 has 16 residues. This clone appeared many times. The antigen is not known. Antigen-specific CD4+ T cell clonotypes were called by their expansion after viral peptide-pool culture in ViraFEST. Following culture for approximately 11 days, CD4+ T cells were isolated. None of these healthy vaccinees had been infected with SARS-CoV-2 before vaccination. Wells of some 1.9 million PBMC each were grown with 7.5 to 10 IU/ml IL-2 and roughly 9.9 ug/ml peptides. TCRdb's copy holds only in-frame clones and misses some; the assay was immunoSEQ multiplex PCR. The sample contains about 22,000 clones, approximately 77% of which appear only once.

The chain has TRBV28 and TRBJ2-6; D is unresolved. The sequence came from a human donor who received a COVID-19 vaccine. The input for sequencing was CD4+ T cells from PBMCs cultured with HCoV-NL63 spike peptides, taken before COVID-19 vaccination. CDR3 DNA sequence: TGTGCCAGCAGTTTCGAAGGGTCCAATGGGGCCAACGTCCTGACTTTC. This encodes CASSFEGSNGANVLTF.